This TCR beta chain appears in the sequencing data of a study of T cells in Graves' hyperthyroidism and ophthalmopathy. Study-level information: Initial diagnosis, before any treatment, was when peripheral blood was collected. Regarding the study as a whole: The model anticipated ophthalmopathy a median about 7 months pre-onset.

The CDR3 regions of TCR beta were amplified from RNA transcripts. In the first-round RT-PCR of the TCR CDR3, the HTBI primer set was used. MiXCR, applied by TCRdb to the multiplex PCR reads, yields one record per CDR3 protein. This sample has around 300,000 distinct CDR3 sequences, with under 30% found just once. Remarks on this clonotype: Its matching antigen is unknown.

CDR1 is SNHLY and CDR2 is FYNNEI in the germline V gene. CDR3 length: 16 amino acids. V was clipped by 6 bases and J by 5 bases, with 22 bases between them. The blood sample predates any ophthalmopathy symptoms, coming from first hyperthyroidism diagnosis. Sequencing used blood. V gene TRBV2 combines with J gene TRBJ2-5; perhaps D is TRBD1 or TRBD2 (5 bases each). The sequence came from a man aged 35-49 years with Graves' hyperthyroidism that later progressed to Graves' ophthalmopathy. CDR3 sequence (DNA): TGTGCCAGCAGGGCCCGTCGGGGCGTGAGTCTGGAGACCCAGTACTTC. Translated: CASRARRGVSLETQYF.